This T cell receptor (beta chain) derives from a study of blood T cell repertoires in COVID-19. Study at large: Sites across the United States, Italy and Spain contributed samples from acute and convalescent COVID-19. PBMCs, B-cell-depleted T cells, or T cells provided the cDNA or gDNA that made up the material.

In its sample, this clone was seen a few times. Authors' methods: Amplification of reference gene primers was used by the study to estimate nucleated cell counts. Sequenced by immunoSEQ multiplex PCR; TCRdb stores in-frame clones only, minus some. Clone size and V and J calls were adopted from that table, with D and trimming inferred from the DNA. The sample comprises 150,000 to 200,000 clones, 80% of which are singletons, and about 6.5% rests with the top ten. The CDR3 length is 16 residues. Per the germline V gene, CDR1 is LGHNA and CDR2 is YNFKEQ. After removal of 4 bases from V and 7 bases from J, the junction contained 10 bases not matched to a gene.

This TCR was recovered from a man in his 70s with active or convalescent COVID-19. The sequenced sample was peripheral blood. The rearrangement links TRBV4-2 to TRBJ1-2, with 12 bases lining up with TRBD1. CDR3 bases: TGTGCCAGCAGCCCCCCCGCGGGACAGGGGGCGAGTGGCTACACCTTC. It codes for CASSPPAGQGASGYTF.